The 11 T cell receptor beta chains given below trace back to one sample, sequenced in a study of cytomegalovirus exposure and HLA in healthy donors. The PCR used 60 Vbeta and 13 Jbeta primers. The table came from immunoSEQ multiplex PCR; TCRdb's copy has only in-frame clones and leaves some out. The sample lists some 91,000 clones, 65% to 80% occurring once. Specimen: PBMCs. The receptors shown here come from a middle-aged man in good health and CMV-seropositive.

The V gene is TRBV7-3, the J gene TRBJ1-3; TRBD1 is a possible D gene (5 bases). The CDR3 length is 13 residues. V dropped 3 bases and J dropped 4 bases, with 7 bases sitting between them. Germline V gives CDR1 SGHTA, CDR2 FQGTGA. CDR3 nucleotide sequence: TGTGCCAGCAGCTTGGGACTCGGAAACACCATATATTTT. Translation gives CASSLGLGNTIYF.

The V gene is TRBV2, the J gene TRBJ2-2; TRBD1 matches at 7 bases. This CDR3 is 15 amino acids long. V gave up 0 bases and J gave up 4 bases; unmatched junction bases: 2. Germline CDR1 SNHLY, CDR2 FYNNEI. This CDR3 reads CASSEAAGGTGELFF. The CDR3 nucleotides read TGTGCCAGCAGTGAAGCGGCAGGGGGCACCGGGGAGCTGTTTTTT.

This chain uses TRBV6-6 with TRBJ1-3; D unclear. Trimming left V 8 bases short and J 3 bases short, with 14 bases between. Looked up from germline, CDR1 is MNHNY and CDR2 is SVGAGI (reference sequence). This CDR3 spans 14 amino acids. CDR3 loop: CASLTPTIGNTIYF. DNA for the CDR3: TGTGCCAGCCTAACGCCCACGATTGGAAACACCATATATTTT.

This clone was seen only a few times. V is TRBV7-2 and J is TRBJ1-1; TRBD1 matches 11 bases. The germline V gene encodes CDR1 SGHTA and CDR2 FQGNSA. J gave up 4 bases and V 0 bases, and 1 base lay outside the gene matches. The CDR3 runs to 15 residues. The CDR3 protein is CASSLAGQGATEAFF. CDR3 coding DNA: TGTGCCAGCAGCTTAGCCGGACAGGGGGCCACTGAAGCTTTCTTT.

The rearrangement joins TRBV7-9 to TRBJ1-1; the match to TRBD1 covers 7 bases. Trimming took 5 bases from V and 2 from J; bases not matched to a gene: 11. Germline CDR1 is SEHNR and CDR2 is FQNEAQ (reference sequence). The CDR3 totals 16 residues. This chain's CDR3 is CASSPYRDRSNTEAFF. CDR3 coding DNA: TGTGCCAGCAGCCCGTACAGGGACAGATCAAACACTGAAGCTTTCTTT.

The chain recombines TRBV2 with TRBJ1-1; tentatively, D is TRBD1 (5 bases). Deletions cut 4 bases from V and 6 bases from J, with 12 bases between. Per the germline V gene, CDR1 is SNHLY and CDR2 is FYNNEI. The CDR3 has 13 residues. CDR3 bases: TGTGCCAGCAGTGGGGGCCTCAGATCTGAAGCTTTCTTT. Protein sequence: CASSGGLRSEAFF.

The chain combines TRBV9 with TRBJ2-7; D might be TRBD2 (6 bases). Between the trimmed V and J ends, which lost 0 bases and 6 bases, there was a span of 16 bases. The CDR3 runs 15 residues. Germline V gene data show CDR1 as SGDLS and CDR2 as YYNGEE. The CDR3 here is CASSVEVGGITEQYF. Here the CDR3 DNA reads TGTGCCAGCAGCGTAGAAGTGGGGGGAATCACCGAGCAGTACTTC.

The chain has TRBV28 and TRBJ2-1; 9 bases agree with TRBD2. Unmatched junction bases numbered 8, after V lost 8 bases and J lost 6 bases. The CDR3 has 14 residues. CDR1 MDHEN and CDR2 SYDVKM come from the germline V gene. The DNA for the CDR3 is TGTGCCAGCGGCCATATTAGCGGGAGCAATGAGCAGTTCTTC. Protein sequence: CASGHISGSNEQFF.

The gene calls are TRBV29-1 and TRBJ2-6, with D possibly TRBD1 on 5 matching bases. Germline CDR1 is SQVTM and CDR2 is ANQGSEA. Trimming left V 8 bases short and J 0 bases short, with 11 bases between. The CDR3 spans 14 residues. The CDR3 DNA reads TGCAGCACCCAAGGGGACTCTGGGGCCAACGTCCTGACTTTC. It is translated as CSTQGDSGANVLTF.

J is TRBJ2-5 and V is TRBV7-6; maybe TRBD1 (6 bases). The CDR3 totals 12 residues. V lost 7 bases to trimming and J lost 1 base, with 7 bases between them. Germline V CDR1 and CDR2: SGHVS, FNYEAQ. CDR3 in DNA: TGTGCCAGCACACAGGGCCAAGAGACCCAGTACTTC. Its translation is CASTQGQETQYF.

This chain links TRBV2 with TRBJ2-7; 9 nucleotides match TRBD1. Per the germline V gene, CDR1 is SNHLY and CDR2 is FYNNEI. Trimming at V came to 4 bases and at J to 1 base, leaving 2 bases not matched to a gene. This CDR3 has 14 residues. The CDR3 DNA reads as TGTGCCAGCAGTGTAGGGACAGGGTCCTACGAGCAGTACTTC. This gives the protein CASSVGTGSYEQYF.